What follows are 27 T cell receptor beta chains derived from one specimen sequenced in a study of glioma-infiltrating T cells after dendritic cell vaccination. Sample time point: after dendritic cell vaccination, including at tumor progression/relapse. Assay used: immunoSEQ multiplex PCR; TCRdb lists only in-frame clones, some missing. The data contain some 91,000 clones, over 75% of them singletons. Sequences were derived from blood, sampled after dendritic cell vaccination. The receptors stem from a human donor with glioblastoma.

The chain combines TRBV2 with TRBJ2-5; 12 nucleotides align to TRBD1. Trimming cost V 9 bases and J 4 bases; bases outside gene matches: 12. This CDR3 contains 16 residues. CDR1 and CDR2 from the germline V gene are SNHLY and FYNNEI. CDR3 loop: CARGGQGAREGETQYF. For the CDR3, the DNA is TGTGCCAGAGGGGGACAGGGGGCGCGTGAGGGAGAGACCCAGTACTTC. Combining the CDR3 with reference TRBV2 and TRBJ2-5 gives the whole variable domain EPEVTQTPSHQVTQMGQEVILRCVPISNHLYFYWYRQILGQKVEFLVSFYNNEISEKSEIFDDQFSVERPDGSNFTLKIRSTKLEDSAMYFCARGGQGAREGETQYFGPGTRLLVL.

This chain joins TRBV27 and TRBJ1-5; a weak D match, TRBD1 (5 bases). Germline V gene lookup returns CDR1 MNHEY and CDR2 SMNVEV (reference sequence). CDR3 length equals 16 residues. Between the trimmed V and J ends, which lost 4 bases and 7 bases, there was a span of 20 bases. CDR3 residues: CASSSHSQGLWQPQHF. The CDR3 DNA reads as TGTGCCAGCAGTTCGCATTCTCAGGGTTTGTGGCAGCCCCAGCATTTT.

J is TRBJ1-2 and V is TRBV29-1; tentative D call: TRBD1 (5 bases). CDR3 length: 13 residues. V dropped 7 bases and J dropped 1 base, with 13 bases sitting between them. Germline CDR1 SQVTM, CDR2 ANQGSEA. The CDR3: CSADSTVNYGYTF. CDR3 sequence (DNA): TGCAGCGCTGACTCGACAGTTAACTATGGCTACACCTTC.

The chain joins TRBV6-6 to TRBJ1-6; D is ambiguous. V lost 7 bases to trimming and J lost 7 bases, with 8 bases between them. This CDR3 has 12 amino acids. The germline V gene encodes CDR1 MNHNY and CDR2 SVGAGI (reference sequence). CDR3 loop: CASMGGNSPLHF. The DNA for the CDR3 is TGTGCCAGCATGGGAGGAAATTCACCCCTCCACTTT.

The chain links TRBV19 to TRBJ1-5, with TRBD1 identical over 7 bases. Germline CDR1 reads LNHDA; CDR2 reads SQIVND (reference sequence). This CDR3 contains 18 residues. The ends lost 7 bases at V and 0 bases at J; junction bases unmatched: 15. CDR3 nucleotides: TGTGCCAGTAAAGACGATGGAGGGGGCAGGTTTAGCAATCAGCCCCAGCATTTT. As protein: CASKDDGGGRFSNQPQHF. The complete variable domain, with remaining parts taken from reference TRBV19 and TRBJ1-5, reads DGGITQSPKYLFRKEGQNVTLSCEQNLNHDAMYWYRQDPGQGLRLIYYSQIVNDFQKGDIAEGYSVSREKKESFPLTVTSAQKNPTAFYLCASKDDGGGRFSNQPQHFGDGTRLSIL.

The rearrangement joins TRBV5-1 to TRBJ1-3; possible D gene TRBD1, 5 bases. There are 11 residues in the CDR3. Germline values: CDR1 SGHRS, CDR2 YFSETQ. V lost 5 bases to trimming and J lost 7 bases, with 7 bases between them. As DNA, the CDR3 is TGCGCCAGCAGTTCAGGGAACACCATATATTTT. This gives the protein CASSSGNTIYF.

The chain uses TRBV21-1 and TRBJ2-3; the table assigns TRBD1, which was not confirmed against the DNA. TRBV21-1 is a pseudogene segment. The CDR3 length is 13 residues. The CDR3 DNA follows: TGTGCCAGCGGAGACAGAGGCACAGATACGCAGTATTTT. Residues: CASGDRGTDTQYF.

The chain combines TRBV5-6 with TRBJ1-4; D is perhaps TRBD1 (5 bases). CDR1 SGHDT and CDR2 YYEEEE come from the germline V gene. Trimming took off 1 base at V and 5 bases at J, with 9 bases between the two ends. The CDR3 is made up of 14 amino acids. The DNA of the CDR3 is TGTGCCAGCAGCTTGTTAGCAGGGAATGAAAAACTGTTTTTT. It translates to CASSLLAGNEKLFF.

This chain links TRBV18 with TRBJ1-4; 9 bases match TRBD1. Germline V gene data show CDR1 as KGHSH and CDR2 as LQKENI. With 4 bases clipped from V and 7 bases from J, the junction kept 7 bases outside the gene matches. The length of the CDR3 is 15 residues. The CDR3 is CASSLRQGGSEKLFF. The DNA for the CDR3 is TGTGCCAGCTCACTGCGACAGGGGGGGAGTGAAAAACTGTTTTTT.

This rearrangement joins TRBV7-9 to TRBJ2-7; the match to TRBD1 covers 8 bases. Germline-derived CDR1 and CDR2 are SEHNR and FQNEAQ (reference sequence). The CDR3 runs 14 residues. The V and J ends lost 3 bases and 2 bases, in that order; junction bases with no gene match: 3. The CDR3 DNA is TGTGCCAGCAGCTTGGGGGACAGGACCTACGAGCAGTACTTC. It yields the protein CASSLGDRTYEQYF.

The chain employs TRBV5-6 and TRBJ2-3; no reliable D call. CDR3 length: 13 amino acids. Trimming removed 0 bases from V and 4 bases from J, with 6 bases in between. CDR1 is SGHDT, CDR2 YYEEEE, per germline. CDR3 nucleotides: TGTGCCAGCAGCTTGGGGTCGGCAGATACGCAGTATTTT. It encodes CASSLGSADTQYF.

As regards this clone: Within the sample, other DNA sequences also encode this same CDR3. The chain couples TRBV6-1 to TRBJ2-5; TRBD2 matches 9 bases. The ends lost 2 bases at V and 2 bases at J; junction bases unmatched: 3. Germline CDR1 reads MNHNS; CDR2 reads SASEGT. The CDR3 loop spans 15 amino acids. The CDR3 here is CASSELAGGQETQYF. The CDR3 DNA reads as TGTGCCAGCAGTGAACTGGCGGGAGGGCAAGAGACCCAGTACTTC.

V gene TRBV6-5 combines with J gene TRBJ1-1; the D gene is possibly TRBD1 (6 bases). V dropped 7 bases and J dropped 5 bases, with 20 bases sitting between them. Per germline, CDR1 MNHEY and CDR2 SVGAGI. The CDR3 spans 15 residues. The CDR3 nucleotides read TGTGCCAGCACCAACCTCGGGGGGGCTGAGACTGAAGCTTTCTTT. Its translation: CASTNLGGAETEAFF.

In regard to this clone: Different DNA sequences within this sample yield the same CDR3. J is TRBJ1-2 and V is TRBV6-5, with 11 bases aligning to TRBD1. There are 16 residues in the CDR3. Germline CDR1 and CDR2: MNHEY and SVGAGI. Trimming took 0 bases from V and 4 from J; bases not matched to a gene: 4. The CDR3 sequence is CASSYSRTGGGYGYTF. Here the CDR3 DNA reads TGTGCCAGCAGTTACTCCCGGACAGGGGGCGGCTATGGCTACACCTTC.

As to this clone: A read error may account for a junction end that differs from germline. Other nucleotide sequences from this sample produce the same CDR3. The chain joins TRBV5-1 to TRBJ2-1; D remains unclear. The germline CDR1 and CDR2 sequences are SGHRS and YFSETQ. The CDR3 is 15 residues long. The CDR3 is CASTDLIRAYNEQFF. The DNA of the CDR3 is TGTGCCAGCACCGATCTGATTAGAGCCTACAATGAGCAGTTCTTC. Full variable domain (missing parts from reference TRBV5-1 and TRBJ2-1): KAGVTQTPRYLIKTRGQQVTLSCSPISGHRSVSWYQQTPGQGLQFLFEYFSETQRNKGNFPGRFSGRQFSNSRSEMNVSTLELGDSALYLCASTDLIRAYNEQFFGPGTRLTVL.

The chain uses TRBV27 and TRBJ2-7; weak D call: TRBD2 (6 bases). This CDR3 has 14 residues. V was pared by 5 bases and J by 2 bases, with 13 bases between. The germline gives CDR1 MNHEY, CDR2 SMNVEV (reference sequence). Here the CDR3 DNA reads TGTGCCAGCAGTCCCATAGCGGTTGCCTACGAGCAGTACTTC. Protein sequence: CASSPIAVAYEQYF.

This clone was counted between two and nine times. The rearrangement uses TRBV2 and TRBJ2-7; possible D gene TRBD2, 6 bases. The V and J ends lost 3 bases and 6 bases respectively, with 12 bases between them. The CDR3 loop spans 13 amino acids. Germline-derived CDR1 and CDR2 are SNHLY and FYNNEI. The CDR3 DNA sequence: TGTGCCAGCAGTGATGTAGGAGGGATCGAGCAGTACTTC. Its translation is CASSDVGGIEQYF.

The rearrangement joins TRBV6-5 to TRBJ2-3; TRBD2 is a possible D gene (5 bases). The CDR3 extends over 15 amino acids. The V end was cut by 2 bases, the J end by 0 bases, with 9 bases between. In germline, CDR1 is MNHEY, CDR2 SVGAGI. The CDR3: CASSYGSTSTDTQYF. DNA for the CDR3: TGTGCCAGCAGTTACGGGAGCACTAGCACAGATACGCAGTATTTT.

V and J are TRBV5-5 and TRBJ2-1, with D possibly matching TRBD2 (6 bases). The length of the CDR3 is 15 residues. Trimming shortened V by 3 bases and J by 0 bases, and 10 bases separated the two germline ends. Germline V gives CDR1 SGHKS, CDR2 YYEKEE (reference sequence). Written as DNA, the CDR3 is TGTGCCAGCAGCTCGACTAGGAGCTCCTACAATGAGCAGTTCTTC. Its protein is CASSSTRSSYNEQFF.

The CDR3 sequence: CASSLGQGNTEAFF. CDR3 DNA: TGTGCCAGCAGTCTCGGACAGGGGAACACTGAAGCTTTCTTT. This chain connects TRBV6-5 to TRBJ1-1, with 8 bases identical to TRBD1. The junction had 3 bases not matched to a gene; V was cut back by 5 bases and J by 1 base. This CDR3 region has 14 residues. Germline V CDR1 and CDR2: MNHEY, SVGAGI.

The chain links TRBV29-1 to TRBJ1-5; D might be TRBD1 (6 bases). There are 14 residues in the CDR3. Trimming left V 6 bases short and J 5 bases short, with 17 bases between. Germline assignment: CDR1 SQVTM and CDR2 ANQGSEA. This CDR3 reads CSVVGRGQDQPQHF. The CDR3 nucleotides are TGCAGCGTCGTGGGCCGGGGACAAGATCAGCCCCAGCATTTT.

This rearrangement joins TRBV10-3 to TRBJ1-1, with D unresolved. CDR1 is ENHRY and CDR2 is SYGVKD in the germline V gene. Between the trimmed V and J ends, which lost 6 bases and 1 base, there was a span of 9 bases. CDR3 size: 13 residues. Here the CDR3 DNA reads TGTGCCATCAGAGTCCCGGGGAACACTGAAGCTTTCTTT. It encodes CAIRVPGNTEAFF.

The rearrangement joins TRBV18 to TRBJ1-2; D might be TRBD1 (6 bases). The CDR3 runs 13 residues. In germline, CDR1 is KGHSH, CDR2 LQKENI. Trimming took off 0 bases at V and 8 bases at J, with 10 bases between the two ends. The DNA for the CDR3 is TGTGCCAGCTCACCACCGGACAGAAGCGGCTACACCTTC. It specifies CASSPPDRSGYTF.

The chain combines TRBV5-6 with TRBJ2-7, with 7 bases fitting TRBD2. The junction had 11 bases not matched to a gene; V was cut back by 3 bases and J by 5 bases. Per germline, CDR1 SGHDT and CDR2 YYEEEE. CDR3 length: 15 residues. CDR3 sequence reads: CASSSWRGSVHEQYF. The CDR3 coding sequence is TGTGCCAGCAGCTCGTGGCGGGGGTCGGTCCACGAGCAGTACTTC.

Only a few counts were recorded for this clone. The chain employs TRBV2 and TRBJ2-4, with D perhaps matching TRBD2 (5 bases). Germline-derived CDR1 and CDR2 are SNHLY and FYNNEI. The CDR3 runs 17 residues. Trimming removed 4 bases at V and 0 bases at J, with 16 bases between. CDR3 bases: TGTGCCAGCAGTGCTACACGGGATACCTTAGCCAAAAACATTCAGTACTTC. This sequence encodes CASSATRDTLAKNIQYF.

V is TRBV4-1 and J is TRBJ1-5; weak D call: TRBD1 (5 bases). CDR1 is MGHRA, CDR2 YSYEKL, per germline. V was pared by 0 bases and J by 7 bases, with 10 bases between. This CDR3 has 14 amino acids. The DNA of the CDR3 is TGCGCCAGCAGCCAAGATGACAGAAACCAGCCCCAGCATTTT. Amino acids: CASSQDDRNQPQHF.

The J gene is TRBJ2-7, the V gene TRBV19; D is undetermined. With 0 bases removed from V and 4 bases from J, the gap between germline ends came to 16 bases. CDR3 length equals 16 residues. CDR1 is LNHDA, CDR2 SQIVND, per germline (reference sequence). CDR3 protein: CASSIDSRRPTYEQYF. In DNA form, the CDR3 reads TGTGCCAGTAGTATAGATTCGCGAAGGCCGACTTACGAGCAGTACTTC.